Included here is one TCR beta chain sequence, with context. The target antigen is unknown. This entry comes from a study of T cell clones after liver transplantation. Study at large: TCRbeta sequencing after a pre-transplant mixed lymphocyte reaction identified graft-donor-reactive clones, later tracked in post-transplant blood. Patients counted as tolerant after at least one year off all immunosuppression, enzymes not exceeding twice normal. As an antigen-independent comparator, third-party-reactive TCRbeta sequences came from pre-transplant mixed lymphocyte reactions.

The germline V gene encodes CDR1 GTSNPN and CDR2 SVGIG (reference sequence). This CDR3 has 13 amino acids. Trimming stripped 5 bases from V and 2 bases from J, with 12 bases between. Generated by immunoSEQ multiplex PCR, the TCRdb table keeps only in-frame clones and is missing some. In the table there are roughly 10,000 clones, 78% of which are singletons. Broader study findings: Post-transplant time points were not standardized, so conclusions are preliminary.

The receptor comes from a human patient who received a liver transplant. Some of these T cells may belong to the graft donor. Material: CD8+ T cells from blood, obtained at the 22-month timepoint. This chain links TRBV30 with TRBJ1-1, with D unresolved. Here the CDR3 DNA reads TGTGCCTGGCACGAGAACCGTAACACTGAAGCTTTCTTT. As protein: CAWHENRNTEAFF.